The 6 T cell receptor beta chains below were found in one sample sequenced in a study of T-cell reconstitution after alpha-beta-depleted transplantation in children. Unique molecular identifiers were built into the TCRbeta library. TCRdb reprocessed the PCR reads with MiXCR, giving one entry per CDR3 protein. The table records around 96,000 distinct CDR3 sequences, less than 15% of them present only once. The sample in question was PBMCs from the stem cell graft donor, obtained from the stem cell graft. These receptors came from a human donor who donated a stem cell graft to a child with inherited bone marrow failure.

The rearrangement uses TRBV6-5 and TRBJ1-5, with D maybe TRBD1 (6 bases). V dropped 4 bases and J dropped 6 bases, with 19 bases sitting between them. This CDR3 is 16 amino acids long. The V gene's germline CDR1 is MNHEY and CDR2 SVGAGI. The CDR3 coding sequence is TGTGCCAGCAGTTCACATGGGTCAGGGGCCCCTCAGCCCCAGCATTTT. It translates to CASSSHGSGAPQPQHF.

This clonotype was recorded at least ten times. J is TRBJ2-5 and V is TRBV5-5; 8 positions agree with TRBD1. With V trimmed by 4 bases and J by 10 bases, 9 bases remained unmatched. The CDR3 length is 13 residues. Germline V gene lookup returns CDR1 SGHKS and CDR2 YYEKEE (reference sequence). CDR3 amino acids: CASSTAGGMGQYF. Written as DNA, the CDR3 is TGTGCCAGCAGCACGGCAGGGGGCATGGGCCAGTACTTC.

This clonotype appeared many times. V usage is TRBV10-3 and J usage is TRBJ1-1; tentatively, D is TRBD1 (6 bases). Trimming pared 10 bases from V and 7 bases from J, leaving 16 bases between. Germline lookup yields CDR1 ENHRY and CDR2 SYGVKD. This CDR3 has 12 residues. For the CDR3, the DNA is TGTGCCACCGGCGGCAGGGGTGGTGAAGCTTTCTTT. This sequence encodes CATGGRGGEAFF.

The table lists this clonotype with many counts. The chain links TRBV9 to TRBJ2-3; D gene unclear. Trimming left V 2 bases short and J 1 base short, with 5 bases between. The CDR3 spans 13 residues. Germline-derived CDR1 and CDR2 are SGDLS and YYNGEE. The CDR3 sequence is CASSVGGTDTQYF. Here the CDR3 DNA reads TGTGCCAGCAGCGTCGGCGGCACAGATACGCAGTATTTT.

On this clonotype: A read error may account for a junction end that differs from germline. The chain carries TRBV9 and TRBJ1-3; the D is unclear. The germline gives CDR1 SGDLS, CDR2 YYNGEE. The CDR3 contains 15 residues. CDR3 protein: CASSPSQARGHTLYF. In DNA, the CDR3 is TGTGCCAGCAGCCCAAGCCAGGCACGAGGTCACACCCTATATTTT. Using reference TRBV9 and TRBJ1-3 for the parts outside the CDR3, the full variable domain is DSGVTQTPKHLITATGQRVTLRCSPRSGDLSVYWYQQSLDQGLQFLIQYYNGEERAKGNILERFSAQQFPDLHSELNLSSLELGDSALYFCASSPSQARGHTLYFGEGSWLTVV.

The CDR3 is CSVANGRTLGEQYF. CDR3 in DNA: TGCAGCGTTGCCAACGGGAGGACCCTTGGAGAGCAGTACTTC. This sequence joins TRBV29-1 and TRBJ2-7, with 7 bases that match TRBD2. Germline-derived CDR1 and CDR2 are SQVTM and ANQGSEA. The CDR3 has 14 amino acids. V lost 4 bases and J lost 7; bases outside the gene matches: 13.